These 32 T cell receptor beta chains share one sample of origin, sequenced in a study of blood T cell repertoires in COVID-19. Sequencing used immunoSEQ multiplex PCR; TCRdb keeps in-frame clones, though not all of them. The sample carries 120,000 to 150,000 clones, 75% to 90% recorded once. Sequencing used peripheral blood. The receptors originated from a man aged 50 or older who had recovered from COVID-19.

CDR3 in DNA: TGCGCCAGCAGCCAAGGGCTCGGGACAGGGGTCCAAGAGACCCAGTACTTC. Translated, it gives CASSQGLGTGVQETQYF. J is TRBJ2-5 and V is TRBV4-1; TRBD1 aligns across 10 bases. V was pared by 1 base and J by 1 base, with 6 bases of the junction left unmatched. There are 17 residues in the CDR3. The germline V gene has CDR1 MGHRA and CDR2 YSYEKL.

This clone was seen only a few times. The V and J genes are TRBV5-4 and TRBJ1-4; 8 bases match TRBD1. Per the germline V gene, CDR1 is SGHNT and CDR2 is YYREEE (reference sequence). Trimming at V came to 0 bases and at J to 6 bases, leaving 4 bases not matched to a gene. CDR3 length: 15 amino acids. The CDR3 spells CASSLAPGGDEKLFF. In nucleotides, the CDR3 is TGTGCCAGCAGCTTGGCCCCAGGGGGCGATGAAAAACTGTTTTTT.

This clone has only a few counts. J is TRBJ2-7 and V is TRBV27, with D perhaps TRBD1 (6 bases). Trimming took off 0 bases at V and 2 bases at J, with 17 bases between the two ends. The CDR3 totals 17 residues. Germline V gene lookup returns CDR1 MNHEY and CDR2 SMNVEV (reference sequence). The CDR3 DNA reads TGTGCCAGCAGTTTATCCTATAAACAGGGTAACACCTACGAGCAGTACTTC. Translation gives CASSLSYKQGNTYEQYF.

The CDR3 protein is CASRTDYNSPLHF. The CDR3 region has the DNA TGTGCCAGTAGGACTGATTATAATTCACCCCTCCACTTT. This chain connects TRBV19 to TRBJ1-6; no definite D call. From germline, CDR1 is LNHDA and CDR2 SQIVND (reference sequence). This CDR3 region has 13 residues. The V and J ends lost 6 bases and 4 bases respectively, with 7 bases between them.

The gene calls are TRBV4-1 and TRBJ2-2, with TRBD2 matching over 7 bases. The ends lost 4 bases at V and 2 bases at J; junction bases unmatched: 4. Germline CDR1 is MGHRA and CDR2 is YSYEKL. This CDR3 region has 15 residues. This CDR3 is CASSLGTTNTGELFF. The CDR3 DNA is TGCGCCAGCAGCCTTGGGACTACTAACACCGGGGAGCTGTTTTTT.

The CDR3 DNA is TGTGCCGGTCACAGGCTCCCGAACACTGAAGCTTTCTTT. Translated: CAGHRLPNTEAFF. The chain carries TRBV2 and TRBJ1-1; TRBD1 might be the D (5 bases). Trimming cost V 11 bases and J 1 base, with 14 bases left between them. Per germline, CDR1 SNHLY and CDR2 FYNNEI. This CDR3 has 13 residues.

In nucleotides, the CDR3 is TGCGCCAGCAGCCAAGTCGGGTACGAGCAGTACTTC. Translating gives CASSQVGYEQYF. This chain links TRBV4-1 with TRBJ2-7, with no clear D. Trimming pared 1 base from V and 4 bases from J, leaving 5 bases between. The CDR3 has 12 residues. Germline values: CDR1 MGHRA, CDR2 YSYEKL.

V usage is TRBV7-2 and J usage is TRBJ2-1; D unresolved. V was trimmed by 3 bases and J by 3 bases, leaving 6 bases between them. Germline CDR1 reads SGHTA; CDR2 reads FQGNSA. CDR3 length: 13 amino acids. The CDR3: CASSLYLYNEQFF. In DNA, the CDR3 is TGTGCCAGCAGCTTGTATCTCTACAATGAGCAGTTCTTC.

This chain links TRBV7-8 with TRBJ2-7; D unresolved. Between the trimmed V and J ends, which lost 1 base and 3 bases, there was a span of 16 bases. Germline V gene sequence: CDR1 SGHVS, CDR2 FQNEAQ. This CDR3 has 16 residues. CDR3 in amino acids: CASSLVGWAPRYEQYF. CDR3 DNA: TGTGCCAGCAGCTTAGTTGGTTGGGCGCCCCGCTACGAGCAGTACTTC.

This sequence joins TRBV12-3 or TRBV12-4 and TRBJ1-1; D gene unclear. Trimming stripped 5 bases from V and 7 bases from J, with 14 bases between. The CDR3 length is 13 residues. As DNA, the CDR3 is TGTGCCAGCAGTATAAGGAGTGTATTTGAAGCTTTCTTT. Its protein is CASSIRSVFEAFF.

This rearrangement joins TRBV3-1 (or the pseudogene TRBV3-2) to TRBJ1-1, with 9 bases lining up with TRBD1. Trimming removed 6 bases from V and 7 bases from J; junction bases left unmatched: 9. Germline V gene lookup returns CDR1 LGHDT and CDR2 YNNKEL (reference sequence). The CDR3 contains 14 residues. CDR3 DNA: TGTGCCAGCAGGCGCACAGGGGGCAAGGGTGAAGCTTTCTTT. It is translated as CASRRTGGKGEAFF.

This clone was picked up a small number of times. The gene calls are TRBV5-6 and TRBJ1-1; D gene unclear. Germline assignment: CDR1 SGHDT and CDR2 YYEEEE. The CDR3 totals 14 residues. V shed 0 bases and J shed 5 bases, with 11 bases lying between them. CDR3 loop: CASSLERGLTEAFF. The CDR3 region has the DNA TGTGCCAGCAGCTTGGAGCGGGGTCTGACTGAAGCTTTCTTT. The full variable domain, rest sourced from reference TRBV5-6 and TRBJ1-1, is DAGVTQSPTHLIKTRGQQVTLRCSPKSGHDTVSWYQQALGQGPQFIFQYYEEEERQRGNFPDRFSGHQFPNYSSELNVNALLLGDSALYLCASSLERGLTEAFFGQGTRLTVV.

The V call is TRBV5-1, the J call TRBJ1-4, with 11 bases that match TRBD1. Germline CDR1 and CDR2: SGHRS and YFSETQ. The CDR3 is 14 residues long. V dropped 3 bases and J dropped 6; count of bases not matched to a gene: 1. The CDR3 region has the DNA TGCGCCAGCAGCTCGGGACAGGGGGATGAAAAACTGTTTTTT. Amino acid sequence: CASSSGQGDEKLFF.

This clone was found a few times. The CDR3 is CASSFSGANTGELFF. The CDR3 nucleotides read TGTGCCAGTAGTTTCAGCGGCGCGAACACCGGGGAGCTGTTTTTT. The rearrangement joins TRBV19 to TRBJ2-2; possible D gene TRBD2, 5 bases. Germline CDR1 and CDR2: LNHDA and SQIVND (reference sequence). Between the trimmed V and J ends, which lost 5 bases and 0 bases, there was a span of 10 bases. The CDR3 length is 15 residues.

The gene calls are TRBV9 and TRBJ2-5; D possibly corresponds to TRBD1 (6 bases). This CDR3 has 16 amino acids. V lost 3 bases to trimming and J lost 1 base, with 16 bases between them. CDR1 is SGDLS, CDR2 YYNGEE, per germline. The DNA of the CDR3 is TGTGCCAGCAGCGAAACCGGGACATCCCGCCAAGAGACCCAGTACTTC. It codes for CASSETGTSRQETQYF.

The rearrangement joins TRBV18 to TRBJ1-4, with 7 bases fitting TRBD1. Germline V lookup: CDR1 KGHSH, CDR2 LQKENI. Losses at the gene ends were 3 bases for V and 5 bases for J; bases not matched to a gene: 9. The CDR3 sequence is 16 residues long. The CDR3 protein is CASSPSTGRLNEKLFF. CDR3 nucleotides: TGTGCCAGCTCACCCTCGACAGGGCGGTTGAATGAAAAACTGTTTTTT.

The V gene is TRBV4-1, the J gene TRBJ1-2; possibly TRBD1 for D (6 bases). The CDR3 has 14 amino acids. CDR1 is MGHRA and CDR2 is YSYEKL in the germline V gene. V lost 4 bases and J lost 5, with 14 bases in between. The CDR3 here is CASSRDMGTYGYTF. The CDR3 bases are TGCGCCAGCAGCCGGGATATGGGGACATATGGCTACACCTTC.

The chain links TRBV4-1 to TRBJ2-7, with D possibly TRBD1 on 5 matching bases. Trimming took off 0 bases at V and 2 bases at J, with 11 bases between the two ends. The CDR3 spans 15 residues. Per the germline V gene, CDR1 is MGHRA and CDR2 is YSYEKL. Here the CDR3 DNA reads TGCGCCAGCAGCCAAGATCAAAGGGGCGCCTACGAGCAGTACTTC. This translates into CASSQDQRGAYEQYF.

CDR3: CASSPTTGTGIYSNQPQHF. In DNA form, the CDR3 reads TGCGCCAGCAGCCCCACGACGGGGACAGGAATCTATAGCAATCAGCCCCAGCATTTT. The rearrangement uses TRBV4-3 and TRBJ1-5; 8 nucleotides line up with TRBD1. V was pared by 4 bases and J by 0 bases, with 14 bases of the junction left unmatched. The CDR3 has 19 residues. Per the germline V gene, CDR1 is LGHNA and CDR2 is YSLEER.

V and J are TRBV19 and TRBJ1-3; no clear D gene. Trimming took off 5 bases at V and 0 bases at J, with 14 bases between the two ends. This CDR3 is built from 16 residues. In germline, CDR1 is LNHDA, CDR2 SQIVND (reference sequence). CDR3 residues: CASSSSRGRSGNTIYF. The CDR3 DNA is TGTGCCAGTAGTTCATCCCGCGGCCGCTCTGGAAACACCATATATTTT. Full variable domain (rest looked up from reference TRBV19 and TRBJ1-3): DGGITQSPKYLFRKEGQNVTLSCEQNLNHDAMYWYRQDPGQGLRLIYYSQIVNDFQKGDIAEGYSVSREKKESFPLTVTSAQKNPTAFYLCASSSSRGRSGNTIYFGEGSWLTVV.

This chain connects TRBV12-3 or TRBV12-4 to TRBJ2-7; a possible D gene is TRBD1 (6 bases). Trimming pared 6 bases from V and 4 bases from J, leaving 10 bases between. The CDR3 sequence is 12 residues long. The CDR3 nucleotides are TGTGCCAGCAGCCAGGGGTGGTACGAGCAGTACTTC. Amino acid sequence: CASSQGWYEQYF.

The chain combines TRBV6-2 or TRBV6-3 with TRBJ2-1; 8 nucleotides line up with TRBD1. Germline CDR1 and CDR2: MNHEY and SVGEGT. Trimming removed 2 bases from V and 2 bases from J; junction bases left unmatched: 2. This CDR3 comprises 15 residues. The DNA of the CDR3 is TGTGCCAGCAGTTACCCGGGACAGGCCTACAATGAGCAGTTCTTC. Translation: CASSYPGQAYNEQFF.

This chain uses TRBV6-5 with TRBJ1-5, with a weak D call TRBD1 (5 bases). From germline, CDR1 is MNHEY and CDR2 SVGAGI. CDR3 length: 14 residues. V lost 5 bases and J 0 bases, leaving 8 bases between the germline ends. CDR3 sequence (DNA): TGTGCCAGCAGTCCAGGGTCTAGCAATCAGCCCCAGCATTTT. Its protein is CASSPGSSNQPQHF.

The rearrangement links TRBV7-9 to TRBJ1-3; D is uncertain. Germline-derived CDR1 and CDR2 are SEHNR and FQNEAQ (reference sequence). Trimming cost V 0 bases and J 3 bases, with 6 bases left between them. The CDR3 extends over 14 amino acids. The CDR3 region has the DNA TGTGCCAGCAGCTTAGCCGGGTATGGAAACACCATATATTTT. It translates to CASSLAGYGNTIYF.

The chain couples TRBV9 to TRBJ1-1; D is unresolved. Germline V gene lookup returns CDR1 SGDLS and CDR2 YYNGEE. Trimming took off 3 bases at V and 4 bases at J, with 10 bases between the two ends. This CDR3 has 13 residues. CDR3 coding DNA: TGTGCCAGCAGCGGAGTTGGAGGCACTGAAGCTTTCTTT. It codes for CASSGVGGTEAFF.

The chain uses TRBV23-1 and TRBJ2-7; no definite D call. Being an ORF, TRBV23-1 has a function that is uncertain. V lost 2 bases to trimming and J lost 3 bases, with 8 bases between them. The CDR3 totals 13 residues. The CDR3 DNA sequence: TGCGCCAGCAGTCAACCTTACAGCTACGAGCAGTACTTC. Its translation is CASSQPYSYEQYF.

The gene calls are TRBV4-2 and TRBJ2-1, with TRBD1 matching 8 bases. Germline CDR1 and CDR2: LGHNA and YNFKEQ. There are 19 residues in the CDR3. The V segment lost 3 bases and the J segment 1 base; nucleotides outside the gene matches: 14. In DNA, the CDR3 is TGTGCCAGCAGCCACCTGGGGCAGGGGGCCGTAGAGTCCTACAATGAGCAGTTCTTC. This gives the protein CASSHLGQGAVESYNEQFF.

This chain's CDR3 is CASSLEDRVKVNTGELFF. The DNA of the CDR3 is TGTGCCAGCAGCTTAGAGGACAGGGTAAAAGTGAACACCGGGGAGCTGTTTTTT. The rearrangement links TRBV11-3 to TRBJ2-2; 8 nucleotides agree with TRBD1. With V trimmed by 0 bases and J by 1 base, 7 bases remained unmatched. This CDR3 region has 18 residues. Germline lookup yields CDR1 SGHNT and CDR2 YENEEA. Together with reference TRBV11-3 and TRBJ2-2, the CDR3 gives the full variable domain: EAGVVQSPRYKIIEKKQPVAFWCNPISGHNTLYWYLQNLGQGPELLIRYENEEAVDDSQLPKDRFSAERLKGVDSTLKIQPAELGDSAVYLCASSLEDRVKVNTGELFFGEGSRLTVL.

The chain combines TRBV30 with TRBJ2-5; a possible D gene is TRBD2 (5 bases). V gave up 7 bases and J gave up 5 bases, with 14 bases separating them. CDR1 and CDR2 from the germline V gene are GTSNPN and SVGIG (reference sequence). The CDR3 covers 12 residues. The CDR3 protein is CASSRGRETQYF. The CDR3, as DNA: TGTGCCTCATCCCGGGGTAGGGAGACCCAGTACTTC. The complete variable domain, with remaining parts taken from reference TRBV30 and TRBJ2-5, reads SQTIHQWPATLVQPVGSPLSLECTVEGTSNPNLYWYRQAAGRGLQLLFYSVGIGQISSEVPQNLSASRPQDRQFILSSKKLLLSDSGFYLCASSRGRETQYFGPGTRLLVL.

The chain couples TRBV9 to TRBJ2-7; 7 nucleotides line up with TRBD1. Germline CDR1 SGDLS, CDR2 YYNGEE. The CDR3 sequence is 16 residues long. Trimming cost V 3 bases and J 1 base; bases outside gene matches: 10. CDR3 amino acids: CASSEGRGTWSYEQYF. The CDR3 DNA is TGTGCCAGCAGCGAGGGCAGGGGGACATGGTCCTACGAGCAGTACTTC.

CDR3 DNA: TGTGCCAGCAGCTTAGGGAACAGGGCGGGTGGCTACACCTTC. Translation: CASSLGNRAGGYTF. The chain recombines TRBV7-2 with TRBJ1-2, with TRBD1 as a possible D gene (6 bases). CDR3 length: 14 residues. The V gene lost 1 base and the J gene lost 7 bases, with 13 bases spanning the gap. The germline V gene encodes CDR1 SGHTA and CDR2 FQGNSA.

The V gene is TRBV4-3, the J gene TRBJ1-3; D uncertain. Trimming took off 0 bases at V and 3 bases at J, with 3 bases between the two ends. This CDR3 has 13 amino acids. From germline, CDR1 is LGHNA and CDR2 YSLEER. The CDR3 sequence: CASSQDSGNTIYF. The CDR3 coding sequence is TGCGCCAGCAGCCAAGACAGTGGAAACACCATATATTTT.